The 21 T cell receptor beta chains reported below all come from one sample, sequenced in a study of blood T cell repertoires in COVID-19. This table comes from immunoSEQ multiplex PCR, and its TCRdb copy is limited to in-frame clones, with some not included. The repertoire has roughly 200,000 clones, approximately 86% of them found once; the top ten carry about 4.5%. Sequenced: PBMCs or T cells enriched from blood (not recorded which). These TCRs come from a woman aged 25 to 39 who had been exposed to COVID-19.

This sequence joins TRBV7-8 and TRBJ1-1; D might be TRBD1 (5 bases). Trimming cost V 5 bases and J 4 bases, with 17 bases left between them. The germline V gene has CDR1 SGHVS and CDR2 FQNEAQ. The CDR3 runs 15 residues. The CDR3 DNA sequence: TGTGCCAGCAGCCCATGGATGGGGGGGGGCACTGAAGCTTTCTTT. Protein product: CASSPWMGGGTEAFF.

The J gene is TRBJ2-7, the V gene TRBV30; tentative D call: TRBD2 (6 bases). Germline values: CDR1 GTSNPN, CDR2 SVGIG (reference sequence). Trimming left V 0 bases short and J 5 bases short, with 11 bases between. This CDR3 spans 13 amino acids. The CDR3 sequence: CAWSVRGLDEQYF. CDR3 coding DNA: TGTGCCTGGAGTGTACGGGGGTTGGACGAGCAGTACTTC.

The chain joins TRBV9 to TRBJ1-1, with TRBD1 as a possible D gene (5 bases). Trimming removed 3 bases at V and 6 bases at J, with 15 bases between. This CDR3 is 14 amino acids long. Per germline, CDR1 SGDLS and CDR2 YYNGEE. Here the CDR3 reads CASSGPGHRSEAFF. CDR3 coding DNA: TGTGCCAGCAGCGGACCCGGACACCGATCTGAAGCTTTCTTT.

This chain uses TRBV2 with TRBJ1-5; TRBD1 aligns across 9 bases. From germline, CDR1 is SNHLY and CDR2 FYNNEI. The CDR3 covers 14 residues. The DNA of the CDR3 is TGTGCTACAGGGGGCGATTCGAGCAATCAGCCCCAGCATTTT. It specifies CATGGDSSNQPQHF. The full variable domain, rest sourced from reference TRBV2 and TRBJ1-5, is EPEVTQTPSHQVTQMGQEVILRCVPISNHLYFYWYRQILGQKVEFLVSFYNNEISEKSEIFDDQFSVERPDGSNFTLKIRSTKLEDSAMYFCATGGDSSNQPQHFGDGTRLSIL.

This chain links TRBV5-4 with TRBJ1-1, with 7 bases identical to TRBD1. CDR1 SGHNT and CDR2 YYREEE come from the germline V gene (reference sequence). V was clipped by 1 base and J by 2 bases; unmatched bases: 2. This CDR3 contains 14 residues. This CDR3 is CASSLTGANTEAFF. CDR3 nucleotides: TGTGCCAGCAGCTTGACAGGGGCTAACACTGAAGCTTTCTTT.

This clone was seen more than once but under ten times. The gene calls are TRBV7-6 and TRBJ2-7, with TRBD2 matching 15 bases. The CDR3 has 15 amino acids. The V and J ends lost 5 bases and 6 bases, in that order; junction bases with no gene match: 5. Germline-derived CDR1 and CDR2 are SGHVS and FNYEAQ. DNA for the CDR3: TGTGCCAGCAGCGCCGGGACTAGCGGGGGGTCCGAGCAGTACTTC. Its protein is CASSAGTSGGSEQYF.

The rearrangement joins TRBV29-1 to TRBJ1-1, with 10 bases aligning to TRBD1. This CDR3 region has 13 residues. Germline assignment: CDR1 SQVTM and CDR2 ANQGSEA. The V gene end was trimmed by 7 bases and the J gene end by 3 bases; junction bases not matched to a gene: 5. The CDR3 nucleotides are TGCAGCGGCCGACAGGGGGCGTACACTGAAGCTTTCTTT. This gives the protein CSGRQGAYTEAFF.

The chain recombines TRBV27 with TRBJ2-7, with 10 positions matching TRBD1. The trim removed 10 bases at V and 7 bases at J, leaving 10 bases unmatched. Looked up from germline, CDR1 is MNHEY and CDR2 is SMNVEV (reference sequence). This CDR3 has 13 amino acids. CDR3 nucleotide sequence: TGTGCCACCGCCGGGACAGGGGCAGTAGAGCAGTACTTC. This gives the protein CATAGTGAVEQYF.

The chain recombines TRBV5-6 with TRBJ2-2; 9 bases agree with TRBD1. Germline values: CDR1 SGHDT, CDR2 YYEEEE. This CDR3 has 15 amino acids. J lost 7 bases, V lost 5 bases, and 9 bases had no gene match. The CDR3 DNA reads TGTGCCAGCAGGACAGGGGGATCTCTAGGCGGGGAGCTGTTTTTT. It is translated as CASRTGGSLGGELFF.

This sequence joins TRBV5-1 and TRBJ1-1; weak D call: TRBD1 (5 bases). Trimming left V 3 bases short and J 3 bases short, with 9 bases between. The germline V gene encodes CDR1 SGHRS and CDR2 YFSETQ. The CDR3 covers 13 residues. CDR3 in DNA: TGCGCCAGCAGCTGGTGGGGGGACACTGAAGCTTTCTTT. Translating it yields CASSWWGDTEAFF.

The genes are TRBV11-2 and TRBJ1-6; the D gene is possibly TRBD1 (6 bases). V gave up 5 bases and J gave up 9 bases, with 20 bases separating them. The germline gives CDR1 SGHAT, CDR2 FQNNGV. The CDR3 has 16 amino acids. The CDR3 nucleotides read TGTGCCAGCAGCGCAGGGGTTACAGGGTCAGGTTCACCCCTCCACTTT. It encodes CASSAGVTGSGSPLHF.

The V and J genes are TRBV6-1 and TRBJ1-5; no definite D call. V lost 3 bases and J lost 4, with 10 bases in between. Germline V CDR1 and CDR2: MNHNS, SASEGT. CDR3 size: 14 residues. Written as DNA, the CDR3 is TGTGCCAGCAGTGACCACGCGAGGAATCAGCCCCAGCATTTT. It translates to CASSDHARNQPQHF.

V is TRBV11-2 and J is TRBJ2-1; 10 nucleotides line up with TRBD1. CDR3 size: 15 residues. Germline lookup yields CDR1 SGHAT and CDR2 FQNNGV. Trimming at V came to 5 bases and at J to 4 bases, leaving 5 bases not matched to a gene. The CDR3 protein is CASSKTGGDYNEQFF. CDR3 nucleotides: TGTGCCAGCAGCAAGACAGGGGGCGATTACAATGAGCAGTTCTTC.

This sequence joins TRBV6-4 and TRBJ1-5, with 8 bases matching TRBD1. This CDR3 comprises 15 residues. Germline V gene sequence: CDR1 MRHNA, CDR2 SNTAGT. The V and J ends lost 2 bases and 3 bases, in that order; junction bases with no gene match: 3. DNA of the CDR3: TGTGCCAGCAGTGACACGGACAGGGACAATCAGCCCCAGCATTTT. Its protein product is CASSDTDRDNQPQHF.

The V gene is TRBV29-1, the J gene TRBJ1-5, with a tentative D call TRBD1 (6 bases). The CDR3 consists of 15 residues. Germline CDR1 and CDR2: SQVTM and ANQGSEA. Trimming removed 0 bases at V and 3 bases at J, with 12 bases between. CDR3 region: CSVEDPYRVNQPQHF. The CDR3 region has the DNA TGCAGCGTTGAAGATCCGTACAGGGTCAATCAGCCCCAGCATTTT. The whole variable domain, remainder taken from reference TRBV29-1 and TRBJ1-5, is SAVISQKPSRDICQRGTSLTIQCQVDSQVTMMFWYRQQPGQSLTLIATANQGSEATYESGFVIDKFPISRPNLTFSTLTVSNMSPEDSSIYLCSVEDPYRVNQPQHFGDGTRLSIL.

CDR3 loop: CASTQGGGSTDTQYF. In nucleotides, the CDR3 is TGTGCCAGCACTCAGGGGGGCGGGAGCACAGATACGCAGTATTTT. The chain is built from TRBV2 and TRBJ2-3; D is possibly TRBD1 (7 bases). This CDR3 contains 15 residues. Per the germline V gene, CDR1 is SNHLY and CDR2 is FYNNEI. V dropped 7 bases and J dropped 0 bases, with 14 bases sitting between them.

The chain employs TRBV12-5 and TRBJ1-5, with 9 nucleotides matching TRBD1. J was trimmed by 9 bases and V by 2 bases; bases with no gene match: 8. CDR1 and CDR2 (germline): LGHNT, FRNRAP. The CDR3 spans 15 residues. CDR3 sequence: CASGLPPGQGMPQHF. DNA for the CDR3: TGTGCTAGTGGTTTGCCGCCGGGACAGGGAATGCCCCAGCATTTT.

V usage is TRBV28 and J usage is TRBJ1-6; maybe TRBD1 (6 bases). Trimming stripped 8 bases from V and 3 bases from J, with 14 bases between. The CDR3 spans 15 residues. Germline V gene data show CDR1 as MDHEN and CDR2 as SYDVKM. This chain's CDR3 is CASGTGQSYNSPLHF. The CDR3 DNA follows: TGTGCCAGCGGCACCGGACAGAGCTATAATTCACCCCTCCACTTT. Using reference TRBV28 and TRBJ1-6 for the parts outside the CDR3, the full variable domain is DVKVTQSSRYLVKRTGEKVFLECVQDMDHENMFWYRQDPGLGLRLIYFSYDVKMKEKGDIPEGYSVSREKKERFSLILESASTNQTSMYLCASGTGQSYNSPLHFGNGTRLTVT.

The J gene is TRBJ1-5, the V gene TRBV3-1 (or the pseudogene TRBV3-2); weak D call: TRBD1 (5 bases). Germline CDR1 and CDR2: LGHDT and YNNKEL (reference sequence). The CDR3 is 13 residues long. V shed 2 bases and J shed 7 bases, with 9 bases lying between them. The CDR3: CASSQQGFQPQHF. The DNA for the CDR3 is TGTGCCAGCAGCCAACAGGGATTCCAGCCCCAGCATTTT.

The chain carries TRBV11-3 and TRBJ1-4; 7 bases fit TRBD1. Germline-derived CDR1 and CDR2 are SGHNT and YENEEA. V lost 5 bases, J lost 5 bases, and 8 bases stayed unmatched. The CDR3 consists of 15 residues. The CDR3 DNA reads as TGTGCCAGCAGCATCCAGGGGGGTCAGAATGAAAAACTGTTTTTT. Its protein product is CASSIQGGQNEKLFF.

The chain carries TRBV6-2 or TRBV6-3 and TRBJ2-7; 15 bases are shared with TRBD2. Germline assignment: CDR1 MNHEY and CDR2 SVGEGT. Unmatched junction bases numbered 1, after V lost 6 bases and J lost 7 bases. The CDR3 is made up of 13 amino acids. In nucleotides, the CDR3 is TGTGCCAGCAGCGGACTAGCGGGGGGGGAGCAGTACTTC. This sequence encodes CASSGLAGGEQYF.